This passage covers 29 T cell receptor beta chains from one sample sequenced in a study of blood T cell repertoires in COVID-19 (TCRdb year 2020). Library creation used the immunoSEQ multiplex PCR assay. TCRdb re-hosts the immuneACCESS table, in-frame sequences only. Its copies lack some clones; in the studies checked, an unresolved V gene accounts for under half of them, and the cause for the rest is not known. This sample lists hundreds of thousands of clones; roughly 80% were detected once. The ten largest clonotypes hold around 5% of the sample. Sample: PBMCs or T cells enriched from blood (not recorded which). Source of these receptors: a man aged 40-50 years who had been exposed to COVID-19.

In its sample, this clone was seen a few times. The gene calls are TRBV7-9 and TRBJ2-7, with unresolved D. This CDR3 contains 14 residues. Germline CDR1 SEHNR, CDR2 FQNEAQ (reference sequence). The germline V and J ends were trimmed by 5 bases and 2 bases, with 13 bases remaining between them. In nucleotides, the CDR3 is TGTGCCAGCAGCCTCCGACACTTACCCTACGAGCAGTACTTC. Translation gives CASSLRHLPYEQYF.

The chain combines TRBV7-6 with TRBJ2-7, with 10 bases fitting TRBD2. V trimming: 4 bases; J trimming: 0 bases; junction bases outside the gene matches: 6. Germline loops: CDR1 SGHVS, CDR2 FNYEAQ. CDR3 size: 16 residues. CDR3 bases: TGTGCCAGCAGCTCAATAGCGGGAGGACTCTCCTACGAGCAGTACTTC. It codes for CASSSIAGGLSYEQYF. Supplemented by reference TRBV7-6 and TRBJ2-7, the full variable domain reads GAGVSQSPRYKVTKRGQDVALRCDPISGHVSLYWYRQALGQGPEFLTYFNYEAQQDKSGLPNDRFSAERPEGSISTLTIQRTEQRDSAMYRCASSSIAGGLSYEQYFGPGTRLTVT.

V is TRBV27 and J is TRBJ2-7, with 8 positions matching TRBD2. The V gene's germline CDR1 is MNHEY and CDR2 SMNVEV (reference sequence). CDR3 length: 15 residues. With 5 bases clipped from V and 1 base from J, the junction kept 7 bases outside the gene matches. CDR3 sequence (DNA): TGTGCCAGCAGTGGCTCCGGGACTAGATCCTACGAGCAGTACTTC. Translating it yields CASSGSGTRSYEQYF.

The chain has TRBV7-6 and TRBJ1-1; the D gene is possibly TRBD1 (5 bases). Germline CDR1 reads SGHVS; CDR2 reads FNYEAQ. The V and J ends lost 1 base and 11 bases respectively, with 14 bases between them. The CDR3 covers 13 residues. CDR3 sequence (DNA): TGTGCCAGCAGCTTAGGCTCCGGGACTTCGGCTTTCTTT. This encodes CASSLGSGTSAFF.

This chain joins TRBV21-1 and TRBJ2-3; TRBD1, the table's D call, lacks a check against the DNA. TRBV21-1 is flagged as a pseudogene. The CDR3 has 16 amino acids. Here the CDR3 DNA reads TGTGCCAGCAGCATCGGACAGCCGGGGCATGAAGATACGCAGTATTTT. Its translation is CASSIGQPGHEDTQYF.

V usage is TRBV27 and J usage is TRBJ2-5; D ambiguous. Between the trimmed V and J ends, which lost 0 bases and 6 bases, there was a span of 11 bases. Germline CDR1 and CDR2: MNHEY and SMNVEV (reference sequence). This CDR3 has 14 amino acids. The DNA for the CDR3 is TGTGCCAGCAGTTTATCGACTGGATTTAAGACCCAGTACTTC. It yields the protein CASSLSTGFKTQYF.

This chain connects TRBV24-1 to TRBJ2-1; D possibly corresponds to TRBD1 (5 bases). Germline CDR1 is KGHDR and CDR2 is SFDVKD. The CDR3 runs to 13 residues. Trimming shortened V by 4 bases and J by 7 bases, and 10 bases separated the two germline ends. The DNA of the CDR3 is TGTGCCACCAGTGAATCCAGGGTTAATGAGCAGTTCTTC. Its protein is CATSESRVNEQFF.

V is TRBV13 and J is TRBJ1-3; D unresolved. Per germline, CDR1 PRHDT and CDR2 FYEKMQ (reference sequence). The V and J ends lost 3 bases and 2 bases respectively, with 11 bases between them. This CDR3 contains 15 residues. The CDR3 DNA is TGTGCCAGCAGCTTTTATAGCACAACTGGAAACACCATATATTTT. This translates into CASSFYSTTGNTIYF.

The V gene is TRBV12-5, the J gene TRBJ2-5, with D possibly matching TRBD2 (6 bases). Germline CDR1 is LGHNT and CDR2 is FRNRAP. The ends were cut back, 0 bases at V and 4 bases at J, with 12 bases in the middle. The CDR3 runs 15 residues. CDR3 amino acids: CASGLVMRGGETQYF. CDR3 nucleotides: TGTGCTAGTGGTTTGGTAATGAGGGGAGGAGAGACCCAGTACTTC.

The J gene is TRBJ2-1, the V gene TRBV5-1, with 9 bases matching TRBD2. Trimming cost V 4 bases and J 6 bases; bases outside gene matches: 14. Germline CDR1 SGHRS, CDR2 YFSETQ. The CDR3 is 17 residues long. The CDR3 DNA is TGCGCCAGCAGCCCCCAGTTAGCGGGAGTCGGAGGCAATGAGCAGTTCTTC. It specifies CASSPQLAGVGGNEQFF.

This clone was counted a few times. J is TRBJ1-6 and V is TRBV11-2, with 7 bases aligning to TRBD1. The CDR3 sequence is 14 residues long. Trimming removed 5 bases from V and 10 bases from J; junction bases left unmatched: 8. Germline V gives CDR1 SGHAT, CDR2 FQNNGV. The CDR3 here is CASSLDRARSPLHF. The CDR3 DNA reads TGTGCCAGCAGCCTTGACAGGGCGCGATCACCCCTCCACTTT.

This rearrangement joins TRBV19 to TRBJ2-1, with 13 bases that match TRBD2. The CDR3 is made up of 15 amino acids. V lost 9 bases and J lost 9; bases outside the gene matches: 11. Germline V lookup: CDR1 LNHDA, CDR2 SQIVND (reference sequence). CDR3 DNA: TGTGCCAGCAAAGGACTAGCGGGAGTACATAGTGAGCAGTTCTTC. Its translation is CASKGLAGVHSEQFF.

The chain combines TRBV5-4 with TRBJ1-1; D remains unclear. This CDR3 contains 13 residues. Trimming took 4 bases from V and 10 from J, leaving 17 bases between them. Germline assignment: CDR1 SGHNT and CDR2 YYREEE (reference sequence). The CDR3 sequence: CASSPQDTPRAFF. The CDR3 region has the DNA TGTGCCAGCAGCCCCCAAGACACACCCCGAGCTTTCTTT. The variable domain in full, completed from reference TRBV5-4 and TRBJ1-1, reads ETGVTQSPTHLIKTRGQQVTLRCSSQSGHNTVSWYQQALGQGPQFIFQYYREEENGRGNFPPRFSGLQFPNYSSELNVNALELDDSALYLCASSPQDTPRAFFGQGTRLTVV.

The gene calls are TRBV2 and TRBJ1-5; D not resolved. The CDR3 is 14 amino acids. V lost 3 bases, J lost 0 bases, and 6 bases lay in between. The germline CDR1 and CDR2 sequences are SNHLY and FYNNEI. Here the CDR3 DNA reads TGTGCCAGCAGTGAGAGGGATAGCAATCAGCCCCAGCATTTT. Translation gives CASSERDSNQPQHF.

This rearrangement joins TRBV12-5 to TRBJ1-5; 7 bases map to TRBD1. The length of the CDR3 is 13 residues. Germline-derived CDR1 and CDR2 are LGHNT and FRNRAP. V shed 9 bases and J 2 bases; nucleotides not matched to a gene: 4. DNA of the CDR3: TGTGCTAGCAGGGGGTTCCGCAATCAGCCCCAGCATTTT. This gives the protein CASRGFRNQPQHF. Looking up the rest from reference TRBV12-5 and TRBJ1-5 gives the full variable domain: DARVTQTPRHKVTEMGQEVTMRCQPILGHNTVFWYRQTMMQGLELLAYFRNRAPLDDSGMPKDRFSAEMPDATLATLKIQPSEPRDSAVYFCASRGFRNQPQHFGDGTRLSIL.

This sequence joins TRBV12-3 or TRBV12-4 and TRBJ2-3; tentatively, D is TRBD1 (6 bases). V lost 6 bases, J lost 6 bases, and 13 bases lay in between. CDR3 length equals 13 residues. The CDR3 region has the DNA TGTGCCAGCAGCCCCTTCCAGGGGGATACGCAGTATTTT. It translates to CASSPFQGDTQYF.

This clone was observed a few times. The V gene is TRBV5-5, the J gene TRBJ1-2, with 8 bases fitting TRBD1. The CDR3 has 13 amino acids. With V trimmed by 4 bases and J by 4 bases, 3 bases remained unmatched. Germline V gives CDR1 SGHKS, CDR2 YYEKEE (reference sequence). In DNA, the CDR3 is TGTGCCAGCAGCCCCGGGACAGGCTATGGCTACACCTTC. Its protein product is CASSPGTGYGYTF.

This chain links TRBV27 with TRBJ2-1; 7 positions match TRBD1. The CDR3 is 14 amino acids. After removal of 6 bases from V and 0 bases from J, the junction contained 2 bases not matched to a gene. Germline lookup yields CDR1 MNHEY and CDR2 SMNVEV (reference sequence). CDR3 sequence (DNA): TGTGCCAGCAGACGACAGGGCTCCTACAATGAGCAGTTCTTC. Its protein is CASRRQGSYNEQFF.

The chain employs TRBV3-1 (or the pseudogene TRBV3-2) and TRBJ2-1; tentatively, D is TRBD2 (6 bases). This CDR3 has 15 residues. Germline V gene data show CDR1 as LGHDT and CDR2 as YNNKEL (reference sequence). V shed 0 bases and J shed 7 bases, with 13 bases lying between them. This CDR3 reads CASSQDGTGGNEQFF. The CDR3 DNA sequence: TGTGCCAGCAGCCAAGATGGGACCGGAGGGAATGAGCAGTTCTTC.

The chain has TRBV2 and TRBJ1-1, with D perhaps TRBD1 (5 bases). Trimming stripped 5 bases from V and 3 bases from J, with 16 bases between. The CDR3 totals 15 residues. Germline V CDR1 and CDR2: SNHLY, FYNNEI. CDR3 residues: CASSPQGVGYTEAFF. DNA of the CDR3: TGTGCCAGCAGTCCCCAAGGGGTGGGGTACACTGAAGCTTTCTTT. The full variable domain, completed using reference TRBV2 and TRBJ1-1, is EPEVTQTPSHQVTQMGQEVILRCVPISNHLYFYWYRQILGQKVEFLVSFYNNEISEKSEIFDDQFSVERPDGSNFTLKIRSTKLEDSAMYFCASSPQGVGYTEAFFGQGTRLTVV.

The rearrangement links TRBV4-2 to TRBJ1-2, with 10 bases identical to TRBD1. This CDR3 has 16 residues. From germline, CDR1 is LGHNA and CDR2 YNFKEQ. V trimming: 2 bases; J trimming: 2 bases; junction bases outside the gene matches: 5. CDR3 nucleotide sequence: TGTGCCAGCAGCCAAACGACAGGGGGCAAGAACTATGGCTACACCTTC. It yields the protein CASSQTTGGKNYGYTF.

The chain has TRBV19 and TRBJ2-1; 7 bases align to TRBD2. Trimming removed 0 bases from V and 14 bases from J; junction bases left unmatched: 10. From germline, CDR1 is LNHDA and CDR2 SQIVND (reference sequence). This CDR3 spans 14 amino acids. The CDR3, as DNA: TGTGCCAGTAGTATAGATGAGGCGGGGGAAATGAAGTTCTTC. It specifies CASSIDEAGEMKFF. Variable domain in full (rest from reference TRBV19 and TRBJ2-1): DGGITQSPKYLFRKEGQNVTLSCEQNLNHDAMYWYRQDPGQGLRLIYYSQIVNDFQKGDIAEGYSVSREKKESFPLTVTSAQKNPTAFYLCASSIDEAGEMKFFGPGTRLTVL.

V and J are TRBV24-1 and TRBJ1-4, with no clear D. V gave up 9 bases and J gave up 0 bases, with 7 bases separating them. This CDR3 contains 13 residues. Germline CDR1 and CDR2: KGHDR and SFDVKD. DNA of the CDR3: TGTGCCACCGCGGCCCCAACTAATGAAAAACTGTTTTTT. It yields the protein CATAAPTNEKLFF.

The CDR3 sequence: CASSLTPAGELFF. CDR3 nucleotides: TGTGCCAGCAGCCTCACTCCGGCCGGGGAGCTGTTTTTT. The chain links TRBV9 to TRBJ2-2; no clear D gene. The length of the CDR3 is 13 residues. Germline values: CDR1 SGDLS, CDR2 YYNGEE. The V and J ends lost 4 bases and 6 bases respectively, with 10 bases between them.

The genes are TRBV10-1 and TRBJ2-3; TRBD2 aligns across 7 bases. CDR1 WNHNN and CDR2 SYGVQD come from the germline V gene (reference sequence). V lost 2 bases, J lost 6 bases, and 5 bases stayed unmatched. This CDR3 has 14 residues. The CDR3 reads CASSEGGTKDTQYF. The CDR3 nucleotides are TGCGCCAGCAGTGAGGGGGGGACTAAGGATACGCAGTATTTT.

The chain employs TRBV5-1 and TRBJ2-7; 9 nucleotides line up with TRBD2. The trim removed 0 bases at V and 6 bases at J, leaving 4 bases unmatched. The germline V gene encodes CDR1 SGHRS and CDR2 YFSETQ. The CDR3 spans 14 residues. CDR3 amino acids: CASSLGAGGGEQYF. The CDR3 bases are TGCGCCAGCAGCTTGGGGGCGGGAGGGGGCGAGCAGTACTTC.

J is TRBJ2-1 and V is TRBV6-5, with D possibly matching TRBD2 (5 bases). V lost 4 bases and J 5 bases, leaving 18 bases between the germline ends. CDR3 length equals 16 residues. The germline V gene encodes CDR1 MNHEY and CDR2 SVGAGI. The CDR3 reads CASSSTTTGKDNEQFF. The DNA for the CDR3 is TGTGCCAGCAGTTCCACGACTACGGGGAAAGACAATGAGCAGTTCTTC.

As DNA, the CDR3 is TGTGCCAGCAGCCCTGGATCCTTGAGCTCGTCGGGTGGCTACACCTTC. It is translated as CASSPGSLSSSGGYTF. V gene TRBV7-9 combines with J gene TRBJ1-2; no clear D gene. The CDR3 length is 16 residues. CDR1 and CDR2 from the germline V gene are SEHNR and FQNEAQ (reference sequence). Trimming left V 5 bases short and J 7 bases short, with 23 bases between. Full variable domain (missing parts from reference TRBV7-9 and TRBJ1-2): DTGVSQNPRHKITKRGQNVTFRCDPISEHNRLYWYRQTLGQGPEFLTYFQNEAQLEKSRLLSDRFSAERPKGSFSTLEIQRTEQGDSAMYLCASSPGSLSSSGGYTFGSGTRLTVV.

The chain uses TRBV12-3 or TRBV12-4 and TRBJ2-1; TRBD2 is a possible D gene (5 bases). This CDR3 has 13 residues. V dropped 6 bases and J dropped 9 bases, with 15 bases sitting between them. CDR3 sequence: CASSIRGEGEQFF. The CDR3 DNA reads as TGTGCCAGCAGCATCCGGGGAGAGGGTGAGCAGTTCTTC.